This T cell receptor beta chain was observed in a study of CD8+ T cells in alopecia areata. Described treatment: oral pan-JAK inhibitor, 5-10 mg twice daily. Isolated RNA was reverse transcribed into cDNA used as the sequencing template. The table came from immunoSEQ multiplex PCR; TCRdb's copy has only in-frame clones and leaves some out. The table has some 190,000 clones, around 60% seen once. The CDR3 consists of 15 residues. CDR1 SNHLY and CDR2 FYNNEI come from the germline V gene. V gave up 5 bases and J gave up 1 base; unmatched junction bases: 4. The TCR originated in a human donor with alopecia areata. The starting material was CD4+ T cells sorted from blood, obtained at week 4, from a patient treated with tofacitinib. The chain links TRBV2 to TRBJ2-2; 7 bases fit TRBD1. CDR3 region: CASSSRDRNTGELFF. As DNA, the CDR3 is TGTGCCAGCAGTTCCCGGGACAGGAACACCGGGGAGCTGTTTTTT.